A single T cell receptor beta chain is shown here with its context. V was pared by 0 bases and J by 8 bases, with 5 bases of the junction left unmatched. The length of the CDR3 is 15 residues. CDR1 and CDR2 (germline): SGHNT, YYREEE (reference sequence). These data belong to a study of blood T cell repertoires in COVID-19. Across the whole study: The study drew acute and convalescent COVID-19 samples from the United States, Italy and Spain.

Per the study methods: Amplification from reference gene primers served as the basis for estimated nucleated cell counts. Here immunoSEQ multiplex PCR was the method, and the copy in TCRdb shows in-frame clones only, minus some. V and J calls and clone size come straight from that table; D and trimming were deduced from the DNA. The data show 50,000 to 80,000 clones, approximately 82% seen once. The chain joins TRBV5-4 to TRBJ1-4; 9 bases agree with TRBD1. The sample consisted of peripheral blood. The sequence came from a woman aged 55-70 years with acute or convalescent COVID-19. CDR3 in DNA: TGTGCCAGCAGCTTGGGGGGGACAGGGTACGAAAAACTGTTTTTT. Translation: CASSLGGTGYEKLFF.